This TCR beta chain was documented in a study of blood T cell repertoires in COVID-19. In the study overall: Sites across the United States, Italy and Spain contributed samples from acute and convalescent COVID-19. The analysed material was cDNA or gDNA that came from T cells, B-cell-depleted T cells, or PBMCs.

Original data processing: Estimation of nucleated cell counts was performed using reference gene primer amplification. Profiling relied on immunoSEQ multiplex PCR, and the TCRdb table lists in-frame clones only, not all of them. That table supplies the V and J calls and clone size; D and trimming were determined from the DNA. The data contain 46,000 or so clones, roughly 85% of them singletons. Between the trimmed V and J ends, which lost 0 bases and 7 bases, there was a span of 6 bases. There are 12 residues in the CDR3. Germline lookup yields CDR1 MNHEY and CDR2 SVGEGT. Sequenced sample: peripheral blood. The receptor was isolated from a human donor in a cohort sampled during active COVID-19. The chain uses TRBV6-2 or TRBV6-3 and TRBJ2-5; D perhaps matches TRBD1 (6 bases). CDR3 in amino acids: CASSYSTGTQYF. CDR3 DNA sequence: TGTGCCAGCAGTTACTCGACAGGGACCCAGTACTTC.